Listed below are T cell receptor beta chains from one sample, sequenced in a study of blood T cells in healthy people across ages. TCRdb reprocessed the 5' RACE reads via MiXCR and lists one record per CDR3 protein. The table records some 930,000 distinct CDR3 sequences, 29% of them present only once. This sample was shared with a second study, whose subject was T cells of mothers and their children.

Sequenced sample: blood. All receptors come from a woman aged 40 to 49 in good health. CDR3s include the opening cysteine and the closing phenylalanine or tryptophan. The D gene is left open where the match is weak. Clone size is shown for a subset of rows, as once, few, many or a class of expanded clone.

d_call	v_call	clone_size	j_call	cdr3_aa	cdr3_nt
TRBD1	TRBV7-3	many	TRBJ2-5	CASSSLPGQGPETQYF	TGTGCCAGCAGCTCCCTTCCGGGACAGGGTCCAGAGACCCAGTACTTC
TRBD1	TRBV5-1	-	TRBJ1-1	CASSAQSASDRGNTEAFF	TGCGCCAGCAGCGCTCAATCCGCGTCGGACAGGGGGAACACTGAAGCTTTCTTT
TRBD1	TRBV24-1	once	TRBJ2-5	CATSDSGQGREAQYF	TGTGCCACCAGTGATTCCGGACAGGGTCGAGAGGCCCAGTACTTC
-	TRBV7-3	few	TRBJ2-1	CASSLRSSAISYNEQFF	TGTGCCAGCAGCTTAAGGTCTAGCGCGATTTCCTACAATGAGCAGTTCTTC
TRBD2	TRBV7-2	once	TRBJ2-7	CASSLRLAGIGEQYF	TGTGCCAGCAGCTTGCGACTAGCGGGGATAGGCGAGCAGTACTTC
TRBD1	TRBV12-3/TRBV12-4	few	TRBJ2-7	CASSMLTGGPYEQYF	TGTGCCAGCAGTATGCTGACAGGGGGCCCTTACGAGCAGTACTTC
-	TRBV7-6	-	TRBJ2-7	CASSYQASYEQYF	TGTGCCAGCAGTTATCAAGCCTCCTACGAGCAGTACTTC
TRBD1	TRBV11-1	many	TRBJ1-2	CASSLTGTVFYGYTF	TGTGCCAGCAGCTTGACGGGGACAGTTTTCTATGGCTACACCTTC
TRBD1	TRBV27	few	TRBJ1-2	CARPSGGGNTVHSYGYTF	TGTGCCAGGCCATCAGGGGGAGGAAACACAGTCCATTCCTATGGCTACACCTTC
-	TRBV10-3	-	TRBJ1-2	CAVRADGPNYGYTF	TGTGCCGTCAGGGCGGACGGCCCTAACTATGGCTACACCTTC
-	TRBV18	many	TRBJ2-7	CASSRGGGFEQYF	TGTGCCAGCTCCCGCGGAGGAGGTTTCGAGCAGTACTTC
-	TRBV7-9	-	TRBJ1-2	CASSSQRGYTF	TGTGCCAGCAGCTCCCAGCGGGGCTACACCTTC
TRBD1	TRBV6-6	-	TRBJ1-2	CANSSPDRSNYGYTF	TGTGCCAACAGTTCCCCGGACAGGAGTAACTATGGCTACACCTTC
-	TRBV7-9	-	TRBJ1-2	CASSLSTEGSRGYTF	TGTGCCAGCAGCTTATCTACAGAGGGGTCTAGGGGCTACACCTTC
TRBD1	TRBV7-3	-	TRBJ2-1	CASSSTGGPAETQFF	TGTGCCAGCAGCTCCACAGGGGGCCCGGCCGAGACCCAGTTCTTC
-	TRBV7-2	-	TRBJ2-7	CASSRVGTRFYEQYF	TGTGCCAGCAGTCGAGTCGGGACACGATTTTACGAGCAGTACTTC
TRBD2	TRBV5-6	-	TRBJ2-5	CASSLDISGEETQYF	TGTGCCAGCAGCTTGGATATTAGCGGGGAGGAGACCCAGTACTTC
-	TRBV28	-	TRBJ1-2	CASSSDKPYGYTF	TGTGCCAGCAGTTCCGACAAGCCCTATGGCTACACCTTC
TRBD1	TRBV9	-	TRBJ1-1	CASSVEQGKNTEAFF	TGTGCCAGCAGCGTAGAACAGGGGAAGAACACTGAAGCTTTCTTT
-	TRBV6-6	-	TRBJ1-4	CASSYSRRNEKLFF	TGTGCCAGCAGTTACTCGCGCAGAAATGAAAAACTGTTTTTT
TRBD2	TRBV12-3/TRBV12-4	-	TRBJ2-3	CASSRDGVSAGGVPDTQYF	TGTGCCAGCAGTCGGGACGGTGTCTCAGCGGGGGGGGTCCCAGATACGCAGTATTTT
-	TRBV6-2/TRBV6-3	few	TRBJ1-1	CASSPWDKGVSEAFF	TGTGCCAGCAGTCCCTGGGACAAGGGCGTTTCTGAAGCTTTCTTT
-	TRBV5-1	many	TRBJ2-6	CASSSQSLVSGANVLTF	TGCGCCAGCAGCTCCCAGTCTCTAGTGTCTGGGGCCAACGTCCTGACTTTC
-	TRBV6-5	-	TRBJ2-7	CASTLGVYEQYF	TGTGCCAGCACCCTTGGGGTCTACGAGCAGTACTTC
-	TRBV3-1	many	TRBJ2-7	CASSQDQYEQYF	TGTGCCAGCAGCCAAGATCAATACGAGCAGTACTTC
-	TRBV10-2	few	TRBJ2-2	CASSGLDNTGELFF	TGCGCCAGCAGTGGGTTAGACAACACCGGGGAGCTGTTTTTT
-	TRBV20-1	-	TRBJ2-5	CSARDLAGAQPQYF	TGCAGTGCTAGAGATCTGGCAGGGGCTCAGCCCCAGTACTTC
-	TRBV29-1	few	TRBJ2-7	CSVVRGSPPYEQYF	TGCAGCGTCGTCAGGGGATCCCCCCCCTACGAGCAGTACTTC
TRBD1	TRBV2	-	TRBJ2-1	CASKTGGNVNNEQFF	TGTGCCAGCAAAACAGGGGGCAATGTGAACAATGAGCAGTTCTTC
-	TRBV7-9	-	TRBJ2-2	CASRHTAGELFF	TGTGCCAGCAGACACACCGCCGGGGAGCTGTTTTTT
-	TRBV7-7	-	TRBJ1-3	CASSLEMDTIYF	TGTGCTAGCAGCTTAGAGATGGACACCATATATTTT
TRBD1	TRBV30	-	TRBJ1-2	CAWSPNRQGTYGYTF	TGTGCCTGGAGCCCCAATCGACAGGGTACCTATGGCTACACCTTC
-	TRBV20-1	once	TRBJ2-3	CSAGEIRGWGTDTQYF	TGCAGTGCTGGAGAAATCAGGGGTTGGGGCACAGATACGCAGTATTTT
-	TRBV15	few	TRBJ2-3	CATAPDRLLGTQYF	TGTGCCACCGCCCCGGACAGACTCTTGGGTACGCAGTATTTT
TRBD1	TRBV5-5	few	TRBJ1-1	CASSWDRAIDTEAFF	TGTGCCAGCAGCTGGGACAGGGCAATCGACACTGAAGCTTTCTTT
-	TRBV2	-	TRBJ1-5	CASSEGPNNNQPPHF	TGTGCCAGCAGTGAAGGGCCGAACAACAATCAGCCCCCGCATTTT
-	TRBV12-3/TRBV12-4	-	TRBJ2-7	CASSLGREIHEQYF	TGTGCCAGCAGTTTAGGCAGGGAAATACACGAGCAGTACTTC
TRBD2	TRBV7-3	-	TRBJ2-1	CASSLTRGARGNEQFF	TGTGCCAGCAGCTTAACGCGGGGGGCCCGCGGAAATGAGCAGTTCTTC
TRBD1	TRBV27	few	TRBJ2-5	CASSLKGQGGETQYF	TGTGCCAGCAGTCTGAAGGGACAGGGAGGAGAGACCCAGTACTTC
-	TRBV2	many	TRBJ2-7	CASSEMALSSYEQYF	TGTGCCAGCAGTGAGATGGCACTGAGCTCCTACGAGCAGTACTTC
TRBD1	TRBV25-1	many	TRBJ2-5	CASSEGLGTGAGETQYF	TGTGCCAGCAGTGAAGGTCTAGGGACAGGGGCAGGGGAGACCCAGTACTTC
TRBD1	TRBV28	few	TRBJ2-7	CASSSGQGVVQYF	TGTGCCAGCAGTTCGGGACAGGGGGTGGTGCAGTACTTC
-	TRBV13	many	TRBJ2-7	CASSTPVGIYEQYF	TGTGCCAGCAGTACCCCGGTCGGAATCTACGAGCAGTACTTC
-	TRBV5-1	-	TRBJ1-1	CASSSASARVGNTEAFF	TGCGCCAGCAGCTCGGCTTCGGCAAGGGTGGGGAACACTGAAGCTTTCTTT
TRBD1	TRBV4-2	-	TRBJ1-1	CASSQQQGMMTEAFF	TGTGCCAGCAGCCAACAACAGGGGATGATGACTGAAGCTTTCTTT
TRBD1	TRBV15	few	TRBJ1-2	CATSSRTGFTGYTF	TGTGCCACCAGCAGTAGGACAGGGTTCACGGGCTACACCTTC
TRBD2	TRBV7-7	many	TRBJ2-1	CASSLGTGGMVNEQFF	TGTGCTAGCAGCTTAGGAACGGGGGGGATGGTCAATGAGCAGTTCTTC
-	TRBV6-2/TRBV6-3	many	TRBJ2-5	CASRPSGAQETQYF	TGTGCCAGCAGACCTTCAGGGGCCCAAGAGACCCAGTACTTC
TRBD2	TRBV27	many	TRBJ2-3	CASSWGSGGSTDTQYF	TGTGCCAGCAGTTGGGGTAGCGGGGGTAGCACAGATACGCAGTATTTT
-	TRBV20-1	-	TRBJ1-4	CSARDWGIGGKLFF	TGCAGTGCTAGAGATTGGGGAATAGGCGGGAAACTGTTTTTT
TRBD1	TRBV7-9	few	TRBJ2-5	CASSYGTGGGETQYF	TGTGCCAGCAGCTACGGGACAGGGGGCGGAGAGACCCAGTACTTC
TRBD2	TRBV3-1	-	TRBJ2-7	CASSQERGGPYEQYF	TGTGCCAGCAGCCAAGAACGGGGGGGGCCCTACGAGCAGTACTTC
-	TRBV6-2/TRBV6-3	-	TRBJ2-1	CASSYPLTIYNEQFF	TGTGCCAGCAGTTACCCACTAACGATCTACAATGAGCAGTTCTTC
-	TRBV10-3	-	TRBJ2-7	CAISRTVYEQYF	TGTGCCATCAGTCGGACAGTTTACGAGCAGTACTTC
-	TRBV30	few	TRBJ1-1	CAWSFRGGDTEAFF	TGTGCCTGGAGTTTCCGGGGGGGTGACACTGAAGCTTTCTTT
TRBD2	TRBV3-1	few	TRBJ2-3	CASSHLGTSGGAPTQYF	TGTGCCAGCAGCCACCTCGGGACTAGCGGGGGGGCCCCTACGCAGTATTTT
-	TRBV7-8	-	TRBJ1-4	CASSALGNSQEKLFF	TGTGCCAGCAGCGCATTGGGGAACTCACAGGAAAAACTGTTTTTT
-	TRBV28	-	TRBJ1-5	CASRARRVNQPQHF	TGTGCCAGCAGGGCCAGGAGGGTCAATCAGCCCCAGCATTTT
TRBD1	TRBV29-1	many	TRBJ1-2	CSVRPGTGNYGYTF	TGCAGCGTTCGTCCCGGGACAGGGAACTATGGCTACACCTTC